This TCR beta chain was sequenced for a study of response to subunit inactivated influenza vaccine. General study results and limits: The authors suggested that few new T cells are recruited per seasonal influenza vaccination.

In TCRdb, the RT-PCR reads were re-called with MiXCR into one record per CDR3 protein. This table has around 750,000 distinct CDR3 sequences, over 20% appearing once. V was pared by 3 bases and J by 2 bases, with 0 bases of the junction left unmatched. Germline CDR1 reads GTSNPN; CDR2 reads SVGIG (reference sequence). CDR3 length: 12 residues. Comment on this clonotype: The antigen remains undetermined.

The chain is built from TRBV30 and TRBJ1-2; TRBD1 aligns across 7 bases. Here the sequenced sample was PBMCs from blood, taken around 5 days after vaccination. This TCR was recovered from a man aged 50-60 years who received an inactivated influenza vaccine. The CDR3 sequence: CAWRGQNYGYTF. DNA for the CDR3: TGTGCCTGGAGGGGACAGAACTATGGCTACACCTTC.